The subject of this entry is one T cell receptor beta chain. The entry originates in a study of blood T cell repertoires in COVID-19. Across the whole study: In each case, the material was cDNA or gDNA derived from T cells, B-cell-depleted T cells, or PBMCs.

Germline CDR1 is SGHDT and CDR2 is YYEEEE. The CDR3 consists of 15 residues. The V segment lost 5 bases and the J segment 3 bases; nucleotides outside the gene matches: 10. Clones were read by immunoSEQ multiplex PCR, and TCRdb kept only the in-frame ones, dropping some. The sample yields some 330,000 clones, just under 90% seen once. The sample taken for sequencing was peripheral blood. The receptor was derived from a woman aged 25 to 39 with COVID-19, enrolled during active disease. The chain links TRBV5-6 to TRBJ1-2; 7 positions agree with TRBD1. The CDR3 bases are TGTGCCAGCAGTATGGCATCCGGGACAGACTATGGCTACACCTTC. Its protein is CASSMASGTDYGYTF.